Following are 32 T cell receptor beta chains from one sample sequenced in a study of PD-1 blockade in classical Hodgkin lymphoma. TCRdb keeps only in-frame clones here, not all; method: immunoSEQ multiplex PCR. The sample contains under 100,000 clones, about 90% of which appear only once. Every patient had relapsed following autologous stem cell transplantation, and cohorts differed in brentuximab vedotin exposure. The sequenced sample was peripheral blood mononuclear cells (PBMCs), obtained before the second cycle of nivolumab. The receptor source for this set is a human donor with classical Hodgkin lymphoma.

The chain has TRBV15 and TRBJ2-1; possible D gene TRBD2, 5 bases. Per germline, CDR1 LNHNV and CDR2 YYDKDF (reference sequence). This CDR3 spans 17 amino acids. Trimming removed 0 bases from V and 2 bases from J, with 14 bases in between. This CDR3 reads CATSRDMAGLTYNEQFF. The CDR3 DNA reads as TGTGCCACCAGCAGAGATATGGCCGGACTTACCTACAATGAGCAGTTCTTC.

The chain carries TRBV7-9 and TRBJ1-4, with D possibly TRBD1 on 6 matching bases. With 4 bases removed from V and 7 bases from J, the gap between germline ends came to 13 bases. Germline V gene data show CDR1 as SEHNR and CDR2 as FQNEAQ (reference sequence). The CDR3 spans 14 residues. As DNA, the CDR3 is TGTGCCAGCAGCTCCCCGGGGGCCGGTGAAAAACTGTTTTTT. Its protein product is CASSSPGAGEKLFF.

In nucleotides, the CDR3 is TGTGCCAGCAGCTTGGCTGGACAGGCTATCAGAGAGCAGTACTTC. Its translation is CASSLAGQAIREQYF. The chain recombines TRBV5-6 with TRBJ2-7; 7 bases fit TRBD1. Unmatched junction bases numbered 10, after V lost 0 bases and J lost 7 bases. The length of the CDR3 is 15 residues. Germline values: CDR1 SGHDT, CDR2 YYEEEE.

The rearrangement uses TRBV29-1 and TRBJ2-5; a weak D match, TRBD1 (6 bases). CDR1 and CDR2 from the germline V gene are SQVTM and ANQGSEA. The CDR3 is made up of 14 amino acids. V gave up 8 bases and J gave up 4 bases, with 20 bases separating them. CDR3: CSYSLQGVGETQYF. CDR3 nucleotide sequence: TGCAGCTACTCTCTACAGGGTGTAGGAGAGACCCAGTACTTC.

V gene TRBV28 combines with J gene TRBJ2-7; 11 positions agree with TRBD2. The germline V gene has CDR1 MDHEN and CDR2 SYDVKM. The CDR3 extends over 15 amino acids. The ends lost 6 bases at V and 5 bases at J; junction bases unmatched: 9. This CDR3 reads CASRPTSGSMDEQYF. For the CDR3, the DNA is TGTGCCAGCAGGCCTACTAGCGGGAGTATGGACGAGCAGTACTTC.

This clone was seen just once. This chain joins TRBV5-4 and TRBJ1-4; TRBD1 is a possible D gene (5 bases). CDR3 size: 14 residues. The germline V gene has CDR1 SGHNT and CDR2 YYREEE (reference sequence). The V gene lost 4 bases and the J gene lost 6 bases, with 13 bases spanning the gap. The CDR3 DNA sequence: TGTGCCAGCAGCGTCGACAGTAACGATGAAAAACTGTTTTTT. This codes for CASSVDSNDEKLFF.

The chain links TRBV10-3 to TRBJ2-1; D assignment may be TRBD1 or TRBD2 (6 bases each). Per germline, CDR1 ENHRY and CDR2 SYGVKD. The length of the CDR3 is 16 residues. Trimming shortened V by 6 bases and J by 5 bases, and 20 bases separated the two germline ends. The CDR3 here is CAIRETRGIADNEQFF. In DNA, the CDR3 is TGTGCCATCAGGGAGACTAGGGGGATAGCAGACAATGAGCAGTTCTTC.

This chain links TRBV5-4 with TRBJ1-2; tentative D call: TRBD1 (5 bases). This CDR3 has 13 amino acids. CDR1 SGHNT and CDR2 YYREEE come from the germline V gene (reference sequence). Trimming took off 2 bases at V and 7 bases at J, with 12 bases between the two ends. CDR3 sequence: CASSFKGGTGYTF. CDR3 coding DNA: TGTGCCAGCAGCTTTAAAGGAGGGACTGGCTACACCTTC.

V gene TRBV19 combines with J gene TRBJ1-2; a possible D gene is TRBD1 (5 bases). This CDR3 contains 14 residues. Germline CDR1 and CDR2: LNHDA and SQIVND (reference sequence). Trimming took off 8 bases at V and 1 base at J, with 14 bases between the two ends. The CDR3 DNA is TGTGCCAGTTCCTCCCCAGGGATTAACTATGGCTACACCTTC. Its protein product is CASSSPGINYGYTF.

This chain connects TRBV19 to TRBJ1-2; the D is unclear. CDR1 is LNHDA and CDR2 is SQIVND in the germline V gene (reference sequence). CDR3 size: 11 residues. Trimming removed 4 bases at V and 8 bases at J, with 8 bases between. In DNA, the CDR3 is TGTGCCAGTAGTACATCTGGCGGCTACACCTTC. Residues: CASSTSGGYTF.

The chain combines TRBV12-5 with TRBJ2-7; D gene unclear. The CDR3 sequence is 12 residues long. Trimming left V 4 bases short and J 3 bases short, with 7 bases between. Germline-derived CDR1 and CDR2 are LGHNT and FRNRAP. The CDR3 DNA reads TGTGCTAGTGGTTCGACGTACTACGAGCAGTACTTC. Amino acid sequence: CASGSTYYEQYF.

The rearrangement links TRBV27 to TRBJ1-6; possible D gene TRBD1, 5 bases. CDR3 length equals 15 residues. Trimming removed 4 bases at V and 4 bases at J, with 11 bases between. Germline CDR1 is MNHEY and CDR2 is SMNVEV (reference sequence). Here the CDR3 reads CASSSRGDYNSPLHF. DNA of the CDR3: TGTGCCAGCAGTTCCAGAGGGGATTATAATTCACCCCTCCACTTT.

The rearrangement links TRBV18 to TRBJ1-3; tentatively, D is TRBD1 (5 bases). Trimming left V 5 bases short and J 6 bases short, with 11 bases between. The germline CDR1 and CDR2 sequences are KGHSH and LQKENI. The CDR3 extends over 13 amino acids. The CDR3 region is CASSNDRSNTIYF. In DNA form, the CDR3 reads TGTGCCAGCTCAAACGACAGATCAAACACCATATATTTT.

V gene TRBV30 combines with J gene TRBJ2-1, with TRBD2 matching over 10 bases. This CDR3 comprises 15 residues. The V gene end was trimmed by 0 bases and the J gene end by 7 bases; junction bases not matched to a gene: 6. Germline V gives CDR1 GTSNPN, CDR2 SVGIG (reference sequence). CDR3 region: CAWSVLAGALNEQFF. The CDR3 nucleotides are TGTGCCTGGAGTGTTCTAGCGGGAGCCTTAAATGAGCAGTTCTTC.

The rearrangement uses TRBV5-1 and TRBJ2-3; no firm D call. Trimming stripped 8 bases from V and 5 bases from J, with 6 bases between. The germline V gene has CDR1 SGHRS and CDR2 YFSETQ. CDR3 length: 10 residues. The CDR3 DNA reads as TGCGCCAGTACTGGAGATACGCAGTATTTT. This encodes CASTGDTQYF.

This clone was observed a single time. V gene TRBV4-2 combines with J gene TRBJ2-3; TRBD2 aligns across 12 bases. The CDR3 totals 18 residues. The junction had 8 bases not matched to a gene; V was cut back by 1 base and J by 3 bases. Germline V CDR1 and CDR2: LGHNA, YNFKEQ. This CDR3 is CASSQGGLAGLGTDTQYF. Here the CDR3 DNA reads TGTGCCAGCAGCCAAGGGGGACTAGCGGGTCTAGGTACAGATACGCAGTATTTT.

A single count supports this clone. V usage is TRBV15 and J usage is TRBJ1-1; D is possibly TRBD1 (6 bases). The CDR3 is 15 residues long. The ends were cut back, 0 bases at V and 4 bases at J, with 12 bases in the middle. The germline V gene encodes CDR1 LNHNV and CDR2 YYDKDF (reference sequence). The CDR3 coding sequence is TGTGCCACCAGCAGAGAGCGACAGGCTGGCACTGAAGCTTTCTTT. Residues: CATSRERQAGTEAFF.

The chain recombines TRBV28 with TRBJ2-5; D is ambiguous. V dropped 4 bases and J dropped 2 bases, with 26 bases sitting between them. The V gene's germline CDR1 is MDHEN and CDR2 SYDVKM. The CDR3 runs to 19 residues. In DNA, the CDR3 is TGTGCCAGCAGTTCGTCCAACTACCGCGCCGCCATTTTACAAGAGACCCAGTACTTC. Protein product: CASSSSNYRAAILQETQYF.

The J gene is TRBJ2-7, the V gene TRBV27; perhaps D is TRBD1 or TRBD2 (5 bases each). Germline assignment: CDR1 MNHEY and CDR2 SMNVEV (reference sequence). This CDR3 region has 15 residues. V lost 10 bases and J 0 bases, leaving 19 bases between the germline ends. CDR3 sequence: CATRPGQGSSYEQYF. The DNA of the CDR3 is TGTGCCACCCGCCCGGGGCAGGGCTCCTCCTACGAGCAGTACTTC.

This clone was seen a single time. This chain connects TRBV30 to TRBJ2-5, with D hard to call. Per the germline V gene, CDR1 is GTSNPN and CDR2 is SVGIG (reference sequence). This CDR3 contains 15 residues. V lost 1 base and J 6 bases, leaving 18 bases between the germline ends. The CDR3 is CAWSALGPPVKTQYF. DNA for the CDR3: TGTGCCTGGAGTGCGCTAGGACCCCCGGTGAAGACCCAGTACTTC. Looking up the rest from reference TRBV30 and TRBJ2-5 gives the full variable domain: SQTIHQWPATLVQPVGSPLSLECTVEGTSNPNLYWYRQAAGRGLQLLFYSVGIGQISSEVPQNLSASRPQDRQFILSSKKLLLSDSGFYLCAWSALGPPVKTQYFGPGTRLLVL.

This clone was seen only once. This chain joins TRBV27 and TRBJ2-7, with D perhaps matching TRBD1 or TRBD2 (5 bases each). This CDR3 has 13 amino acids. Germline values: CDR1 MNHEY, CDR2 SMNVEV (reference sequence). Trimming took off 6 bases at V and 2 bases at J, with 11 bases between the two ends. This CDR3 reads CASSGDGPYEQYF. As DNA, the CDR3 is TGTGCCAGCAGCGGGGACGGACCCTACGAGCAGTACTTC.

The chain joins TRBV7-3 to TRBJ2-1, with D possibly being TRBD1 (6 bases). The V end was cut by 5 bases, the J end by 6 bases, with 23 bases between. The CDR3 extends over 17 amino acids. Germline CDR1 SGHTA, CDR2 FQGTGA. The CDR3 reads CASSPYPGHFPGNEQFF. The CDR3 DNA sequence: TGTGCCAGCAGCCCGTATCCGGGACACTTCCCGGGCAATGAGCAGTTCTTC.

The chain uses TRBV21-1 and TRBJ2-7; the table gives TRBD1 as D, unverified against the DNA. TRBV21-1 is a pseudogene. This CDR3 is built from 17 residues. CDR3 nucleotides: TGTGCCAGCAGCAAACTTACAGGACAGGGTGTGATTTACGAGCAGTACTTC. Amino acids: CASSKLTGQGVIYEQYF.

The chain combines TRBV19 with TRBJ2-1; a possible D gene is TRBD2 (6 bases). V was trimmed by 3 bases and J by 15 bases, leaving 15 bases between them. This CDR3 is built from 12 residues. Per germline, CDR1 LNHDA and CDR2 SQIVND (reference sequence). CDR3 bases: TGTGCCAGTAGTATTTCCCGGGAGCGGTGGTTCTTC. It specifies CASSISRERWFF.

This clone was observed once. The rearrangement links TRBV19 to TRBJ1-5; weak D call: TRBD1 (5 bases). The V end lost 8 bases, the J end lost 2 bases, and 19 bases lay between the germline ends. This CDR3 is built from 16 residues. CDR1 and CDR2 (germline): LNHDA, SQIVND (reference sequence). The CDR3 DNA is TGTGCCAGTGGGACGGTGGCCGGGTTTGGCAATCAGCCCCAGCATTTT. Its translation: CASGTVAGFGNQPQHF.

V is TRBV7-3 and J is TRBJ2-1, with 11 bases fitting TRBD1. Trimming at V came to 3 bases and at J to 6 bases, leaving 1 base not matched to a gene. This CDR3 contains 14 residues. Germline loops: CDR1 SGHTA, CDR2 FQGTGA. The CDR3 coding sequence is TGTGCCAGCAGCTTCGGGACAGGGGGCAATGAGCAGTTCTTC. Translation: CASSFGTGGNEQFF.

This chain uses TRBV10-2 with TRBJ2-7; D gene unclear. Germline loops: CDR1 WSHSY, CDR2 SAAADI. V gave up 2 bases and J gave up 5 bases, with 16 bases separating them. This CDR3 spans 15 amino acids. The CDR3 here is CASSEPSLEYHEQYF. In DNA, the CDR3 is TGCGCCAGCAGTGAGCCCAGCCTTGAGTACCACGAGCAGTACTTC.

The gene calls are TRBV6-5 and TRBJ1-4, with D unclear. With 7 bases removed from V and 2 bases from J, the gap between germline ends came to 5 bases. The CDR3 is made up of 12 amino acids. Germline-derived CDR1 and CDR2 are MNHEY and SVGAGI. For the CDR3, the DNA is TGTGCCAGCACGTTTACTAATGAAAAACTGTTTTTT. Protein product: CASTFTNEKLFF.

The chain couples TRBV5-1 to TRBJ2-5; a possible D gene is TRBD2 (5 bases). V was clipped by 0 bases and J by 6 bases, with 15 bases between them. This CDR3 contains 15 residues. Germline lookup yields CDR1 SGHRS and CDR2 YFSETQ. The CDR3 protein is CASSLVLAGVQTQYF. CDR3 coding DNA: TGCGCCAGCAGCTTGGTGCTAGCTGGGGTACAGACCCAGTACTTC.

The rearrangement joins TRBV29-1 to TRBJ2-5; a possible D gene is TRBD1 (7 bases). Deletions cut 8 bases from V and 6 bases from J, with 16 bases between. The CDR3 covers 12 residues. Germline-derived CDR1 and CDR2 are SQVTM and ANQGSEA. This CDR3 reads CSLRGDWQTQYF. CDR3 DNA: TGCAGCCTCAGGGGGGATTGGCAGACCCAGTACTTC.

V and J are TRBV7-6 and TRBJ1-4; 7 bases map to TRBD1. With 6 bases clipped from V and 0 bases from J, the junction kept 4 bases outside the gene matches. Germline CDR1 reads SGHVS; CDR2 reads FNYEAQ. This CDR3 has 15 residues. CDR3 sequence: CASRVTGTTNEKLFF. The CDR3 region has the DNA TGTGCCAGCAGGGTGACAGGGACAACTAATGAAAAACTGTTTTTT.

CDR3 protein: CASRPKPGDSPLHF. CDR3 DNA sequence: TGTGCCAGCAGACCTAAACCAGGGGACTCACCCCTCCACTTT. The V call is TRBV6-1, the J call TRBJ1-6, with D maybe TRBD1 (6 bases). The CDR3 extends over 14 amino acids. Trimming took off 6 bases at V and 10 bases at J, with 16 bases between the two ends. Germline CDR1 and CDR2: MNHNS and SASEGT.